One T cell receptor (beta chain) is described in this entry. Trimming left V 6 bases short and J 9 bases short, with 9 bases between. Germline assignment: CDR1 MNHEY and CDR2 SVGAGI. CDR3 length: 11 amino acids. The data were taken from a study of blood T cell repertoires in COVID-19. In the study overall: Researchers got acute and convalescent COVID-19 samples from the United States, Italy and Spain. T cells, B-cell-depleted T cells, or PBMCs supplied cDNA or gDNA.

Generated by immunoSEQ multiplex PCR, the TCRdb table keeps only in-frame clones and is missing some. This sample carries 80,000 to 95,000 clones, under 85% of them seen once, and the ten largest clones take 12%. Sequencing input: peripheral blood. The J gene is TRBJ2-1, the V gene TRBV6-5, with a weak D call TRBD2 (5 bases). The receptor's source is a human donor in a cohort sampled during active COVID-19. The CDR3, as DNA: TGTGCCAGCAGGGCGGGCGGTGAGCAGTTCTTC. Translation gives CASRAGGEQFF.